One and the same sample provided the 26 T cell receptor beta chains below, sequenced in a study of CXCR3-negative and CXCR3-positive naive CD8 T cells. Researchers prepared the TRB cDNA libraries using 5' RACE with UMI labels. For each CDR3 protein, TCRdb gives one entry from its re-call of the 5' RACE reads, without DNA. Its table lists approximately 66,000 distinct CDR3 sequences. Sample: naive CXCR3- CD8+ T cells from blood. The subset is: CD45RO-CCR7+CD27+CD95- naive CD8+ T cells lacking CXCR3 (TNR3-). The receptors shown here come from a human donor in good health. Some clones in this sample may be carry-over from other donors' samples.

The chain joins TRBV10-3 to TRBJ2-7; TCRdb gives TRBD1 as the D gene, but with no DNA this cannot be confirmed. This CDR3 contains 14 residues. Germline V gene sequence: CDR1 ENHRY, CDR2 SYGVKD. CDR3 region: CAISESAGDYEQYF.

This sequence joins TRBV28 and TRBJ1-1. There are 14 residues in the CDR3. The germline CDR1 and CDR2 sequences are MDHEN and SYDVKM. The CDR3 here is CASSLSRGSTEAFF.

The chain is built from TRBV20-1 and TRBJ2-3; TCRdb returns TRBD2, unconfirmable since there is no DNA. Germline-derived CDR1 and CDR2 are DFQATT and SNEGSKA (reference sequence). The CDR3 is made up of 16 amino acids. The CDR3 here is CSATSLRDSNTDTQYF.

The chain is built from TRBV20-1 and TRBJ1-5. The CDR3 is 17 amino acids. Germline CDR1 DFQATT, CDR2 SNEGSKA (reference sequence). This chain's CDR3 is CSARDSGDSLRRQPQHF.

The chain employs TRBV28 and TRBJ2-5; TCRdb proposes TRBD1, but this gene call is untestable without DNA. The V gene's germline CDR1 is MDHEN and CDR2 SYDVKM. CDR3 length: 18 residues. The CDR3 loop is CASGITGPGMRSEETQYF.

The chain carries TRBV5-1 and TRBJ1-1. CDR1 and CDR2 (germline): SGHRS, YFSETQ. This CDR3 has 14 residues. This CDR3 is CASSLAGDYTEAFF.

CDR3 sequence reads: CASSPTGGRTEAFF. J is TRBJ1-1 and V is TRBV6-2 or TRBV6-3; TCRdb picks TRBD1, but there is no DNA to check that call. This CDR3 region has 14 residues. Germline CDR1 MNHEY, CDR2 SVGEGT.

The rearrangement links TRBV25-1 to TRBJ1-5. The CDR3 is made up of 14 amino acids. Germline V gene lookup returns CDR1 MGHDK and CDR2 SYGVNS. The CDR3 region is CASSVAGLGQPQHF.

V gene TRBV9 combines with J gene TRBJ2-5; TCRdb proposes TRBD2, but this gene call is untestable without DNA. CDR1 and CDR2 (germline): SGDLS, YYNGEE. The CDR3 spans 13 residues. The chain's CDR3 is CASSVDGGETQYF. Drawing the rest from reference TRBV9 and TRBJ2-5, the complete variable domain is DSGVTQTPKHLITATGQRVTLRCSPRSGDLSVYWYQQSLDQGLQFLIQYYNGEERAKGNILERFSAQQFPDLHSELNLSSLELGDSALYFCASSVDGGETQYFGPGTRLLVL.

The genes are TRBV28 and TRBJ2-1; the TCRdb call, TRBD2, lacks DNA for checking. This CDR3 has 14 amino acids. Germline values: CDR1 MDHEN, CDR2 SYDVKM. Here the CDR3 reads CASSLLAGGNEQFF.

The V and J genes are TRBV28 and TRBJ2-7; TCRdb's assignment of TRBD1 cannot be checked, as there is no DNA. CDR3 length equals 14 residues. Germline lookup yields CDR1 MDHEN and CDR2 SYDVKM. This CDR3 is CASRLGQGVSEQYF.

V is TRBV29-1 and J is TRBJ1-4. The germline CDR1 and CDR2 sequences are SQVTM and ANQGSEA. CDR3 length: 16 amino acids. The CDR3 sequence is CSVETLLTATNEKLFF. Complete variable domain (other parts from reference TRBV29-1 and TRBJ1-4): SAVISQKPSRDICQRGTSLTIQCQVDSQVTMMFWYRQQPGQSLTLIATANQGSEATYESGFVIDKFPISRPNLTFSTLTVSNMSPEDSSIYLCSVETLLTATNEKLFFGSGTQLSVL.

The genes are TRBV28 and TRBJ2-1; as DNA is missing, the TRBD2 call by TCRdb cannot be tested. Germline loops: CDR1 MDHEN, CDR2 SYDVKM. The CDR3 length is 16 residues. CDR3 sequence: CATFWEGNPFYNEQFF.

The chain employs TRBV7-9 and TRBJ2-3; there is no DNA to check the TCRdb D call of TRBD1. CDR3 length: 15 residues. Per the germline V gene, CDR1 is SEHNR and CDR2 is FQNEAQ (reference sequence). The CDR3 spells CASSLWDRGGDTQYF. Complete variable domain (other parts from reference TRBV7-9 and TRBJ2-3): DTGVSQNPRHKITKRGQNVTFRCDPISEHNRLYWYRQTLGQGPEFLTYFQNEAQLEKSRLLSDRFSAERPKGSFSTLEIQRTEQGDSAMYLCASSLWDRGGDTQYFGPGTRLTVL.

V and J are TRBV19 and TRBJ1-5; TCRdb picks TRBD1, but there is no DNA to check that call. Germline lookup yields CDR1 LNHDA and CDR2 SQIVND (reference sequence). This CDR3 is 16 amino acids long. The CDR3 region is CASSIKGASSNQPQHF.

J is TRBJ1-5 and V is TRBV12-3 or TRBV12-4; there is no DNA to check the TCRdb D call of TRBD1. The CDR3 has 14 residues. The CDR3 reads CASSRTGRYQPQHF.

The gene calls are TRBV7-8 and TRBJ2-3; TCRdb's D gene call, TRBD1, goes unchecked for lack of DNA. The CDR3 sequence is 15 residues long. Per the germline V gene, CDR1 is SGHVS and CDR2 is FQNEAQ. CDR3 loop: CASSLWAGVGDTQYF.

V is TRBV7-9 and J is TRBJ1-5. The CDR3 contains 15 residues. CDR1 is SEHNR, CDR2 FQNEAQ, per germline (reference sequence). Here the CDR3 reads CAVVEGSDSNQPQHF.

This rearrangement joins TRBV6-5 to TRBJ2-4; the D call of TRBD1 rests on TCRdb alone, since no DNA is present to check it. The germline V gene has CDR1 MNHEY and CDR2 SVGAGI. The CDR3 extends over 13 amino acids. The CDR3 loop is CASSPPAKNIQYF.

The rearrangement uses TRBV7-9 and TRBJ2-7; TCRdb's D call of TRBD1 is untestable without DNA. CDR3 length: 15 residues. Germline V lookup: CDR1 SEHNR, CDR2 FQNEAQ (reference sequence). The CDR3 region is CASSFRQGDSYEQYF.

V and J are TRBV29-1 and TRBJ2-7; the D call from TCRdb, TRBD1, cannot be confirmed without DNA. This CDR3 is built from 14 residues. Germline loops: CDR1 SQVTM, CDR2 ANQGSEA. The CDR3 is CSAGLGTNPYEQYF.

The CDR3 sequence: CASSSSGNLISYEQYF. This chain joins TRBV9 and TRBJ2-7. The CDR3 consists of 16 residues. Per the germline V gene, CDR1 is SGDLS and CDR2 is YYNGEE.

The chain uses TRBV2 and TRBJ2-7; as DNA is missing, the TRBD1 call by TCRdb cannot be tested. CDR3 length: 12 residues. From germline, CDR1 is SNHLY and CDR2 FYNNEI. CDR3: CAIRDRSYEQYF.

V gene TRBV28 combines with J gene TRBJ2-1; TCRdb calls TRBD2, which cannot be checked without DNA. This CDR3 comprises 16 residues. The germline V gene has CDR1 MDHEN and CDR2 SYDVKM. CDR3 residues: CASSLAGRAAYNEQFF.

The chain uses TRBV29-1 and TRBJ1-5. The CDR3 spans 12 residues. Per germline, CDR1 SQVTM and CDR2 ANQGSEA. The CDR3 protein is CSVSDSNQPQHF.

This chain links TRBV7-3 with TRBJ2-3; as DNA is missing, the TRBD2 call by TCRdb cannot be tested. The germline gives CDR1 SGHTA, CDR2 FQGTGA. This CDR3 comprises 18 residues. CDR3 protein: CASSQKPLAGAGTDTQYF.